Here is one T cell receptor beta chain with its context. Its cognate antigen is unknown. The entry originates in a study of Ad26.COV2.S vaccination and SARS-CoV-2 variants. Study as a whole: Ad26.COV2.S shots went into the muscle once or twice, 56 days apart.

Treatment here: 19 received Ad26.COV2.S at low or high dose, single or two shots; several received placebo; per-sample allocation not given. Following the first vaccine or placebo injection, samples were taken on day 63. Vaccination employed an Ad26 vector expressing the Wuhan-strain SARS-CoV-2 spike. CDR3 length: 17 residues. Germline V gives CDR1 LGHNA, CDR2 YNFKEQ. With V trimmed by 1 base and J by 3 bases, 7 bases remained unmatched. Broader study findings: The analyses of TCR breadth and depth may have understated the size of total T cell responses. Spike-specific CD8+ and CD4+ T cell responses reportedly showed substantial breadth after vaccination.

Profiling relied on immunoSEQ multiplex PCR, and the TCRdb table lists in-frame clones only, not all of them. The table records 350,000 to 450,000 clones, around nine tenths of them present only once. The sample here was peripheral blood, taken in a trial of Ad26.COV2.S vaccine versus placebo. This TCR derives from a person aged 18-65 years who received the Ad26.COV2.S COVID-19 vaccine or a placebo. The chain joins TRBV4-2 to TRBJ2-7; 12 bases match TRBD2. Written as DNA, the CDR3 is TGTGCCAGCAGCCAAGGGGCACTAGCGGGAGGTCGCTACGAGCAGTACTTC. Translation gives CASSQGALAGGRYEQYF.